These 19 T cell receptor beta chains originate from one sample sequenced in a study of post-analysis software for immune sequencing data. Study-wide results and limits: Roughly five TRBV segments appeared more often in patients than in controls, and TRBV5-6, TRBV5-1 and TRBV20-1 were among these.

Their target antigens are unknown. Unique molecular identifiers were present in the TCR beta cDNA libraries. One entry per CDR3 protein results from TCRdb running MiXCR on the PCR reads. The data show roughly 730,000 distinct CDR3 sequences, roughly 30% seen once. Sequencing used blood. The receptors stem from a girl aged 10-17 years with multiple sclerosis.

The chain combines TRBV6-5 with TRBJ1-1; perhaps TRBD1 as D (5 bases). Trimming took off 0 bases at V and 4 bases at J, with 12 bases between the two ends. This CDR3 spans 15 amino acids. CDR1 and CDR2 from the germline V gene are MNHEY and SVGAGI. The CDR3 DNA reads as TGTGCCAGCAGTTACTCAACGGGGGGTAGCACTGAAGCTTTCTTT. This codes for CASSYSTGGSTEAFF.

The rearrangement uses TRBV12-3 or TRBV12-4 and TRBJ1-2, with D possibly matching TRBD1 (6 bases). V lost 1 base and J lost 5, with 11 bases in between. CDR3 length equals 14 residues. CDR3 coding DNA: TGTGCCAGCAGTTTAGAGGGGGGAGGGTATGGCTACACCTTC. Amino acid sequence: CASSLEGGGYGYTF.

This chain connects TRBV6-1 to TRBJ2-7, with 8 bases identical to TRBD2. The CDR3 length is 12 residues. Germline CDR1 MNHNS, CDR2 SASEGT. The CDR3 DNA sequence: TGTGCAGCGGGGGTGAACGAATACGAGCAGTACTTC. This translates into CAAGVNEYEQYF.

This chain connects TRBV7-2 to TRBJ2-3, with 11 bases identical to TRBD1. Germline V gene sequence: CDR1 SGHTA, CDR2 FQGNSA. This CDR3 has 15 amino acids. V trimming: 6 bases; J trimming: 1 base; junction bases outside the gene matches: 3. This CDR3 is CASRGQGVGTDTQYF. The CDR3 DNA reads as TGTGCCAGCAGGGGACAGGGGGTAGGCACAGATACGCAGTATTTT. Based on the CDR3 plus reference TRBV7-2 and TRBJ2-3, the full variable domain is GAGVSQSPSNKVTEKGKDVELRCDPISGHTALYWYRQSLGQGLEFLIYFQGNSAPDKSGLPSDRFSAERTGGSVSTLTIQRTQQEDSAVYLCASRGQGVGTDTQYFGPGTRLTVL.

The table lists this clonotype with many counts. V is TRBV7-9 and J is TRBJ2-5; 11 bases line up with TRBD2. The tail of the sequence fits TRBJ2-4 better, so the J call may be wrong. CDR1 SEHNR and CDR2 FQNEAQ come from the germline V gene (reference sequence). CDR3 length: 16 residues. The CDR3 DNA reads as TGTGCCAGCAGCTTGGTGGCTAGCGGGAGGCAAGGCATTCAGTACTTC. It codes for CASSLVASGRQGIQYF.

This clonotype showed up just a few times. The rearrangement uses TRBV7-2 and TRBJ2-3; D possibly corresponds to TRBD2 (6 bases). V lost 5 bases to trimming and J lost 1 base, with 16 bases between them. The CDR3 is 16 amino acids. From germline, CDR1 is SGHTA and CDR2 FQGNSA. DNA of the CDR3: TGTGCCAGCAGCCCCCAGCTAAGGAGGGGCACAGATACGCAGTATTTT. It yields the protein CASSPQLRRGTDTQYF.

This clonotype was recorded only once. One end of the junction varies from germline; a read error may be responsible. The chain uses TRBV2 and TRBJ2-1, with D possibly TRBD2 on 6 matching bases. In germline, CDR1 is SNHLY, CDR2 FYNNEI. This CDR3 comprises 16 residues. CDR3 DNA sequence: TGTGCCAGCAGGAGATTAGCGGTTAGCTCCTACAATAAGCAGTTCTTC. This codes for CASRRLAVSSYNKQFF.

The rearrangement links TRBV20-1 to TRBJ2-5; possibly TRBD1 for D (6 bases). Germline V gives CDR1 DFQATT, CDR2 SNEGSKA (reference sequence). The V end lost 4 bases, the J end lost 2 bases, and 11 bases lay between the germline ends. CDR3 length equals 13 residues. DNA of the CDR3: TGCAGTGCTACTCGGACAGTTCAAGAGACCCAGTACTTC. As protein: CSATRTVQETQYF.

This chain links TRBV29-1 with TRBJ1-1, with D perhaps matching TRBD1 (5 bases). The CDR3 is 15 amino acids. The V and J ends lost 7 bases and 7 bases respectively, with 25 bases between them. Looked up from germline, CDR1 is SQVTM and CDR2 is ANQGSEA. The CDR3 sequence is CSAHRTQQGPIEAFF. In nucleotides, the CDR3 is TGCAGCGCCCACCGGACACAGCAGGGACCCATTGAAGCTTTCTTT.

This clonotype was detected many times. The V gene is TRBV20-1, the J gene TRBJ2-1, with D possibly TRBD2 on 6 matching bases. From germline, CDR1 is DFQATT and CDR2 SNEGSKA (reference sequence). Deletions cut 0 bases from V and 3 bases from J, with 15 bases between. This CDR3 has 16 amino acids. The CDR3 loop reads CSARDLGGVDYNEQFF. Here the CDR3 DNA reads TGCAGTGCTAGAGACCTCGGAGGGGTCGACTACAATGAGCAGTTCTTC.

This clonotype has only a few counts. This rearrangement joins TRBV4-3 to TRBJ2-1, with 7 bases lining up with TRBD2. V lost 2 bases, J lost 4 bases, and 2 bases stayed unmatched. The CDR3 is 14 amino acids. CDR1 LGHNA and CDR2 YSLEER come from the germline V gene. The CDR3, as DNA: TGCGCCAGCAGCCAACTAGCGGCGTACAATGAGCAGTTCTTC. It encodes CASSQLAAYNEQFF.

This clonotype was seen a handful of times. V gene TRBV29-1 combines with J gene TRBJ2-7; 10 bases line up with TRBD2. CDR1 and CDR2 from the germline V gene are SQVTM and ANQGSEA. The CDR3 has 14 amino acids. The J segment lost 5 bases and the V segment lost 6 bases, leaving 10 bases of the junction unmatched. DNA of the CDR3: TGCAGCGTCGGAACCCTAGCGGGAGTAAACGAGCAGTACTTC. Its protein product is CSVGTLAGVNEQYF.

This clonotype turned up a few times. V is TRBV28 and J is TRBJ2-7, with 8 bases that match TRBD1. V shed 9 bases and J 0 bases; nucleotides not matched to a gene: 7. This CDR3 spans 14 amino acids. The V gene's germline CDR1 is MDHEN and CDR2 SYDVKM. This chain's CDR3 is CASRGQGSSYEQYF. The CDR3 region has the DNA TGTGCCAGTAGAGGACAGGGAAGCTCCTACGAGCAGTACTTC.

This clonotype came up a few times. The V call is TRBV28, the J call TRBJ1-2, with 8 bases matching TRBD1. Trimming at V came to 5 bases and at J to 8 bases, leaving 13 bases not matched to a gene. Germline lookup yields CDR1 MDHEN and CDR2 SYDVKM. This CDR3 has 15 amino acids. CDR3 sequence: CASSGGTGPRRGYTF. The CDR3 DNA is TGTGCCAGCAGTGGGGGGACAGGCCCCCGAAGAGGCTACACCTTC.

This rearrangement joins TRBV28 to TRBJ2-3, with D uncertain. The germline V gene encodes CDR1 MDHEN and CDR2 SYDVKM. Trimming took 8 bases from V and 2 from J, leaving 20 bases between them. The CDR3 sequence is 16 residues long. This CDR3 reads CASDVGYQMYTDTQYF. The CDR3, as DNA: TGTGCCAGCGATGTCGGCTACCAAATGTACACAGATACGCAGTATTTT.

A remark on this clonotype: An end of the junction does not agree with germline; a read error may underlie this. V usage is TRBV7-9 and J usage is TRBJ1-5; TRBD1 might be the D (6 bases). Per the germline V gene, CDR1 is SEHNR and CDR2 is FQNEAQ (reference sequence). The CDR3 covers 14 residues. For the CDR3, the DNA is TGTGCCGGCAGCGCACAGGGTAGGGATCAGCCCCAGCATTTT. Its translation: CAGSAQGRDQPQHF.

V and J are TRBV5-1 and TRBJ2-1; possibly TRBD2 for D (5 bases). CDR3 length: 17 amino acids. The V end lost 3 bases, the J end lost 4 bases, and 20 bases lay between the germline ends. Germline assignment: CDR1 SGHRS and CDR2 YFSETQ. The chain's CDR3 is CASSWTPIRGPYNEQFF. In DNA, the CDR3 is TGCGCCAGCAGCTGGACCCCCATAAGAGGGCCTTACAATGAGCAGTTCTTC.

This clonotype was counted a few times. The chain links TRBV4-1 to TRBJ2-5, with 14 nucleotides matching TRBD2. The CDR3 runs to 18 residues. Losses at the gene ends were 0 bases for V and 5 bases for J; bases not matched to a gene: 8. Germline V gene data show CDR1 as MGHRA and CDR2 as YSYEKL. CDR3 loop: CASSQDTGTSGRGETQYF. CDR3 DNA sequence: TGCGCCAGCAGCCAAGACACCGGGACTAGCGGGAGAGGGGAGACCCAGTACTTC.

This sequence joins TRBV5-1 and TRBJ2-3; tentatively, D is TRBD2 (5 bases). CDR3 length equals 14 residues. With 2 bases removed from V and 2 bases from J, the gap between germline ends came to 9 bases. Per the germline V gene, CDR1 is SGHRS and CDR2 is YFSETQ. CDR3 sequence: CASSFGEYTDTQYF. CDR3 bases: TGCGCCAGCAGCTTCGGGGAATACACAGATACGCAGTATTTT. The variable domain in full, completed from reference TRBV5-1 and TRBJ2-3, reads KAGVTQTPRYLIKTRGQQVTLSCSPISGHRSVSWYQQTPGQGLQFLFEYFSETQRNKGNFPGRFSGRQFSNSRSEMNVSTLELGDSALYLCASSFGEYTDTQYFGPGTRLTVL.